The source of this T cell receptor beta chain is a study of radiation and T cells in renal cell carcinoma. This clone was recorded a few times. Sample treatment: treatment-naive control, cytoreductive nephrectomy. This table comes from immunoSEQ multiplex PCR, and its TCRdb copy is limited to in-frame clones, with some not included. The sample has 15,000 or so clones, less than 65% seen once. This CDR3 has 16 residues. V shed 2 bases and J 8 bases; nucleotides not matched to a gene: 12. Germline-derived CDR1 and CDR2 are SGDLS and YYNGEE. The sample in question was tumor tissue, obtained from a patient whose treatment was nephrectomy without radiotherapy. The TCR was taken from a man aged 60-69 years with renal cell carcinoma. This sequence joins TRBV9 and TRBJ1-4; 7 bases fit TRBD1. The CDR3 bases are TGTGCCAGCAGCGTGGGTAGACAGGGTGTCGGCGAAAAACTGTTTTTT. Translated: CASSVGRQGVGEKLFF.